The T cell receptor beta chain described here comes from a study of regulatory dendritic cells for organ transplantation. With 4 bases removed from V and 5 bases from J, the gap between germline ends came to 21 bases. The CDR3 has 16 amino acids. The germline V gene encodes CDR1 MNHEY and CDR2 SMNVEV (reference sequence). Clones were sequenced by immunoSEQ multiplex PCR, and TCRdb holds only the in-frame ones, with some missing. The sample contains around 30,000 clones, about 75% of which appear only once. FACS sorted CD4+ or CD8+ T cells into CD45RA+ naive and CD45RO+ memory. About this clone: Its specificity is not known.

Overall study results and limits: Resting memory CD8+ T cells held the most alloreactive clonotypes. Memory CD8+ T cells were the most oligoclonal; naive cells were highly diverse. Alloreactive memory CD8+ T cell pools varied considerably between individuals.

The rearrangement uses TRBV27 and TRBJ2-7, with D tentatively TRBD1 (6 bases). The sequencing input was memory CD4+ T cells from blood. Subset defined: CD45RO+ memory T cells. The receptor's source is a human donor in good health. This chain's CDR3 is CASSSPNRQGNDEQYF. Written as DNA, the CDR3 is TGTGCCAGCAGTTCCCCCAATCGGCAGGGGAACGACGAGCAGTACTTC.